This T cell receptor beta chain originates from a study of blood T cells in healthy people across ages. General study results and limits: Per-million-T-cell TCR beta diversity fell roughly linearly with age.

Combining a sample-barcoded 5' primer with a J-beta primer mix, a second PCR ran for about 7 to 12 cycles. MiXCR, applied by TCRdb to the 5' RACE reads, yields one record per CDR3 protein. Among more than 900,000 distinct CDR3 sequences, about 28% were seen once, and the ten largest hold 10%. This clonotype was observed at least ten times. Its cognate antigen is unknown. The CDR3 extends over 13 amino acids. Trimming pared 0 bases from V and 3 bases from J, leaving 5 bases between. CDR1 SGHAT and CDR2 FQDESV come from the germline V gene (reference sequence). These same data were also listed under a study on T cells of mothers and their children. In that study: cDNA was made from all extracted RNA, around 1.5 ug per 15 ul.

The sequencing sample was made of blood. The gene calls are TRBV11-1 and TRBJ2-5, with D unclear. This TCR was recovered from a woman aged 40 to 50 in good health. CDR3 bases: TGTGCCAGCAGCTTAGCTGGGAAAGAGACCCAGTACTTC. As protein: CASSLAGKETQYF.